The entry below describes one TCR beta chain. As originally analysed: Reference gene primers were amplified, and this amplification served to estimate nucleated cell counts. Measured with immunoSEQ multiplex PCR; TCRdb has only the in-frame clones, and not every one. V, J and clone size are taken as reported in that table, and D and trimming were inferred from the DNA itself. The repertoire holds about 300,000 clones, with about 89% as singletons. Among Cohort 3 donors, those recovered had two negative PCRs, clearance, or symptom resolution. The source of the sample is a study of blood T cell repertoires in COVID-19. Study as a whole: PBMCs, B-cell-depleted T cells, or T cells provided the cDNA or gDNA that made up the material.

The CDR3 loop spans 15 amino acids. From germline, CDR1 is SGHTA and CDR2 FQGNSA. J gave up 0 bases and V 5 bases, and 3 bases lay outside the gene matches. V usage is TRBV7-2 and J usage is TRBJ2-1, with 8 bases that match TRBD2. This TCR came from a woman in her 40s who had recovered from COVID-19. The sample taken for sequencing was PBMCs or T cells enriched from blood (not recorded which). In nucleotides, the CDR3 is TGTGCCAGCAGCAAACTAGCGGACTCCTACAATGAGCAGTTCTTC. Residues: CASSKLADSYNEQFF. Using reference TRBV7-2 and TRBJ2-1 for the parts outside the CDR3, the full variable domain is GAGVSQSPSNKVTEKGKDVELRCDPISGHTALYWYRQSLGQGLEFLIYFQGNSAPDKSGLPSDRFSAERTGGSVSTLTIQRTQQEDSAVYLCASSKLADSYNEQFFGPGTRLTVL.